Below are 9 T cell receptor beta chains sequenced from a single sample in a study of shared clonotypes between healthy human individuals. The protocol was immunoSEQ multiplex PCR, while the TCRdb copy is restricted to in-frame clones and leaves out a portion. This sample has 400,000 to 500,000 clones; around 80% occur once, and the top ten carry 10% to 15%. Input material: PBMCs. The receptors shown here come from a woman aged 35 to 49 in good health. Some clones in this sample may be carry-over from other donors' samples.

This clone appeared once. The rearrangement joins TRBV28 to TRBJ2-5; TRBD2 might be the D (6 bases). The germline CDR1 and CDR2 sequences are MDHEN and SYDVKM. CDR3 size: 15 residues. V was shortened by 6 bases and J by 5 bases, with 19 bases between the two germline ends. The CDR3 region has the DNA TGTGCCAGCAGCACCAATAAGGGGAGCGGGGAGACCCAGTACTTC. This encodes CASSTNKGSGETQYF.

The chain recombines TRBV11-3 with TRBJ2-7; D is perhaps TRBD2 (6 bases). CDR1 and CDR2 from the germline V gene are SGHNT and YENEEA. V was cut by 1 base and J by 3 bases, with 10 bases left in between. The CDR3 is 14 residues long. The CDR3 DNA reads as TGTGCCAGCAGCTTAGTGCGGGACCGCTACGAGCAGTACTTC. Translation: CASSLVRDRYEQYF.

The J gene is TRBJ2-7, the V gene TRBV28, with 9 bases aligning to TRBD1. The CDR3 is made up of 15 amino acids. CDR1 and CDR2 from the germline V gene are MDHEN and SYDVKM. V shed 5 bases and J 5 bases; nucleotides not matched to a gene: 10. The CDR3 bases are TGTGCCAGCAGTCGACCTTCGACAGGGGGGAACGAGCAGTACTTC. As protein: CASSRPSTGGNEQYF.

The rearrangement links TRBV19 to TRBJ2-5, with D hard to call. V dropped 6 bases and J dropped 5 bases, with 22 bases sitting between them. In germline, CDR1 is LNHDA, CDR2 SQIVND (reference sequence). The CDR3 extends over 16 amino acids. CDR3 loop: CASSVSDHPSRETQYF. The CDR3 region has the DNA TGTGCCAGTAGCGTATCGGACCACCCTTCTCGGGAGACCCAGTACTTC.

The gene calls are TRBV4-2 and TRBJ1-5; D gene uncertain. Trimming took off 5 bases at V and 0 bases at J, with 23 bases between the two ends. Germline-derived CDR1 and CDR2 are LGHNA and YNFKEQ. The CDR3 contains 19 residues. The CDR3 region is CASSCGRIGPLYSNQPQHF. CDR3 nucleotide sequence: TGTGCCAGCAGCTGCGGGCGGATCGGGCCCCTTTATAGCAATCAGCCCCAGCATTTT.

This clone has a count of ten or more. This same CDR3 is encoded by further DNA sequences in the sample. The chain couples TRBV11-2 to TRBJ2-7; D is ambiguous. V lost 5 bases to trimming and J lost 4 bases, with 9 bases between them. The CDR3 length is 12 residues. In germline, CDR1 is SGHAT, CDR2 FQNNGV. Here the CDR3 reads CASSRWGYEQYF. CDR3 coding DNA: TGTGCCAGCAGCCGGTGGGGTTACGAGCAGTACTTC.

This chain connects TRBV4-2 to TRBJ2-2, with 12 bases matching TRBD2. J lost 0 bases, V lost 0 bases, and 2 bases had no gene match. Per germline, CDR1 LGHNA and CDR2 YNFKEQ. The CDR3 consists of 18 residues. Here the CDR3 DNA reads TGTGCCAGCAGCCAAGACCTAGCGGGAGGGCCGAACACCGGGGAGCTGTTTTTT. Translated: CASSQDLAGGPNTGELFF.

V and J are TRBV15 and TRBJ2-7, with 10 bases lining up with TRBD1. The CDR3 contains 16 residues. The V segment lost 0 bases and the J segment 5 bases; nucleotides outside the gene matches: 7. The germline CDR1 and CDR2 sequences are LNHNV and YYDKDF (reference sequence). CDR3 loop: CATSRDERDRGNEQYF. The CDR3 DNA is TGTGCCACCAGCAGAGATGAGAGGGACAGGGGCAACGAGCAGTACTTC. The full variable domain, its missing parts supplied by reference TRBV15 and TRBJ2-7, is DAMVIQNPRYQVTQFGKPVTLSCSQTLNHNVMYWYQQKSSQAPKLLFHYYDKDFNNEADTPDNFQSRRPNTSFCFLDIRSPGLGDTAMYLCATSRDERDRGNEQYFGPGTRLTVT.

The V gene is TRBV14, the J gene TRBJ2-7; D call uncertain. In germline, CDR1 is SGHDN, CDR2 FVKESK. Trimming took 4 bases from V and 3 from J, leaving 7 bases between them. The CDR3 contains 12 residues. CDR3 sequence: CASSRVYYEQYF. The DNA of the CDR3 is TGTGCCAGCAGCCGGGTTTACTACGAGCAGTACTTC.